The next 28 T cell receptor beta chains were all read from a single sample in a study of cytotoxic CD8 clonotypes in ibrutinib-treated CLL (dated by TCRdb to about 2021). Library generation was performed with the immunoSEQ multiplex PCR assay. Imported from immuneACCESS, the table was reduced by TCRdb to in-frame sequences with V and J called. These copies leave out some clones; in studies compared against another copy, an unresolved V gene accounts for under half, and the cause of the remainder is not known. The sample table records more than 25,000 clones; about 70% of these occur just once. The ten largest clonotypes hold 51% of the sample. The material was PBMCs, obtained after 36 months of ibrutinib treatment. Receptor source: a human donor with chronic lymphocytic leukemia.

The V and J genes are TRBV6-5 and TRBJ1-2; D is uncertain. Trimming pared 2 bases from V and 3 bases from J, leaving 13 bases between. The length of the CDR3 is 15 residues. CDR1 is MNHEY, CDR2 SVGAGI, per germline. DNA for the CDR3: TGTGCCAGCAGTTACGACACGGGCGCCGACTATGGCTACACCTTC. This translates into CASSYDTGADYGYTF.

The chain is built from TRBV4-1 and TRBJ1-2, with D uncertain. In germline, CDR1 is MGHRA, CDR2 YSYEKL. Trimming removed 5 bases at V and 5 bases at J, with 9 bases between. CDR3 length equals 12 residues. In DNA form, the CDR3 reads TGCGCCAGCAGCGGAGAAGGATATGGCTACACCTTC. Amino acid sequence: CASSGEGYGYTF.

The chain combines TRBV28 with TRBJ1-1, with a possible D match to TRBD1 (5 bases). Between the trimmed V and J ends, which lost 6 bases and 0 bases, there was a span of 14 bases. Germline-derived CDR1 and CDR2 are MDHEN and SYDVKM. The CDR3 covers 15 residues. DNA for the CDR3: TGTGCCAGCAGACTCCGGGGGGAAATGAACACTGAAGCTTTCTTT. Amino acids: CASRLRGEMNTEAFF.

As regards this clone: A read error may explain this, as a much larger clone is one base away. V usage is TRBV5-4 and J usage is TRBJ2-7, with D possibly being TRBD1 (6 bases). From germline, CDR1 is SGHNT and CDR2 YYREEE (reference sequence). The CDR3 extends over 12 amino acids. The germline V and J ends were trimmed by 4 bases and 4 bases, with 9 bases remaining between them. The DNA of the CDR3 is TGTGCCAGCAGCATAACAGGGTACGAGCAGTACTTC. The encoded protein is CASSITGYEQYF.

A few counts support this clone. The rearrangement joins TRBV30 to TRBJ2-5; D call uncertain. CDR1 is GTSNPN and CDR2 is SVGIG in the germline V gene (reference sequence). This CDR3 has 11 amino acids. V lost 3 bases and J lost 4, with 6 bases in between. The DNA of the CDR3 is TGTGCCTGGAGCCCCCGAGAGACCCAGTACTTC. Its protein is CAWSPRETQYF.

The V gene is TRBV5-4, the J gene TRBJ1-1, with TRBD1 as a possible D gene (5 bases). V was clipped by 0 bases and J by 1 base, with 10 bases between them. The germline gives CDR1 SGHNT, CDR2 YYREEE (reference sequence). CDR3 length: 15 residues. The DNA for the CDR3 is TGTGCCAGCAGCTTGGGGACACCGCGGAACACTGAAGCTTTCTTT. Protein: CASSLGTPRNTEAFF.

The rearrangement uses TRBV5-4 and TRBJ2-1; perhaps TRBD1 as D (6 bases). CDR1 is SGHNT, CDR2 YYREEE, per germline (reference sequence). The CDR3 is 14 residues long. Trimming took off 3 bases at V and 4 bases at J, with 11 bases between the two ends. CDR3 sequence: CASSSQRGYNEQFF. As DNA, the CDR3 is TGTGCCAGCAGCTCCCAAAGGGGGTACAATGAGCAGTTCTTC.

This clone was picked up a small number of times. The CDR3 region is CASSTPGTGGAVTEAFF. Written as DNA, the CDR3 is TGTGCCAGCAGCACACCCGGGACAGGGGGCGCGGTCACTGAAGCTTTCTTT. This rearrangement joins TRBV7-3 to TRBJ1-1; TRBD1 matches at 12 bases. The CDR3 spans 17 residues. V shed 5 bases, J shed 4 bases, and the junction held 11 bases outside the gene matches. The V gene's germline CDR1 is SGHTA and CDR2 FQGTGA.

The rearrangement links TRBV4-2 to TRBJ2-5, with TRBD2 matching over 8 bases. With V trimmed by 0 bases and J by 1 base, 7 bases remained unmatched. This CDR3 comprises 17 residues. Germline CDR1 is LGHNA and CDR2 is YNFKEQ. DNA of the CDR3: TGTGCCAGCAGCCAAGAGGTGATAGCGGGATCCCAAGAGACCCAGTACTTC. Its translation: CASSQEVIAGSQETQYF.

The chain employs TRBV7-9 and TRBJ2-5; D is perhaps TRBD1 (5 bases). The germline gives CDR1 SEHNR, CDR2 FQNEAQ (reference sequence). CDR3 length: 14 amino acids. The germline V and J ends were trimmed by 1 base and 4 bases, with 10 bases remaining between them. The CDR3 protein is CASSLVGAGETQYF. The CDR3 DNA reads TGTGCCAGCAGCTTAGTTGGGGCCGGAGAGACCCAGTACTTC.

There are a few counts of this clone. V and J are TRBV6-1 and TRBJ1-1; a possible D gene is TRBD1 (5 bases). V was clipped by 3 bases and J by 3 bases, with 8 bases between them. Germline assignment: CDR1 MNHNS and CDR2 SASEGT. This CDR3 is built from 13 residues. CDR3 protein: CASSEGLYTEAFF. In nucleotides, the CDR3 is TGTGCCAGCAGTGAGGGGCTTTACACTGAAGCTTTCTTT.

This clone was observed once. This chain links TRBV7-2 with TRBJ1-5; TRBD1 matches 7 bases. Per the germline V gene, CDR1 is SGHTA and CDR2 is FQGNSA. Trimming at V came to 5 bases and at J to 7 bases, leaving 14 bases not matched to a gene. This CDR3 spans 16 amino acids. The CDR3 DNA reads TGTGCCAGCAGCCCCGGAGGGGGCGGAGGAAGGCAGCCCCAGCATTTT. It yields the protein CASSPGGGGGRQPQHF.

This sequence joins TRBV20-1 and TRBJ1-2; D perhaps matches TRBD1 (6 bases). Between the trimmed V and J ends, which lost 3 bases and 6 bases, there was a span of 8 bases. The germline gives CDR1 DFQATT, CDR2 SNEGSKA (reference sequence). This CDR3 comprises 11 residues. CDR3: CSARGGHGYTF. CDR3 DNA: TGCAGTGCTAGGGGGGGCCATGGCTACACCTTC.

The chain combines TRBV27 with TRBJ2-7, with D perhaps being TRBD1 or TRBD2 (5 bases each). V lost 8 bases and J 4 bases, leaving 15 bases between the germline ends. Germline loops: CDR1 MNHEY, CDR2 SMNVEV (reference sequence). The CDR3 consists of 13 residues. CDR3 in amino acids: CASSWGPRYEQYF. As DNA, the CDR3 is TGTGCCAGCTCCTGGGGACCCAGGTACGAGCAGTACTTC.

The chain joins TRBV7-9 to TRBJ1-4; D is uncertain. The CDR3 is 15 residues long. With 5 bases removed from V and 3 bases from J, the gap between germline ends came to 13 bases. Germline loops: CDR1 SEHNR, CDR2 FQNEAQ (reference sequence). The CDR3 loop is CASSNPARANEKLFF. CDR3 DNA: TGTGCCAGCAGCAACCCAGCGCGGGCTAATGAAAAACTGTTTTTT.

The chain carries TRBV6-6 and TRBJ2-3; 12 nucleotides align to TRBD2. Germline V lookup: CDR1 MNHNY, CDR2 SVGAGI (reference sequence). There are 16 residues in the CDR3. V lost 5 bases to trimming and J lost 1 base; unmatched junction nucleotides: 4. CDR3 residues: CASSATSGGRTDTQYF. As DNA, the CDR3 is TGTGCCAGCAGTGCTACTAGCGGGGGGCGCACAGATACGCAGTATTTT.

This clone was seen only a few times. The chain links TRBV2 to TRBJ1-4; D not certain. The CDR3 covers 14 residues. The germline V and J ends were trimmed by 7 bases and 3 bases, with 12 bases remaining between them. CDR1 SNHLY and CDR2 FYNNEI come from the germline V gene. In nucleotides, the CDR3 is TGTGCCAGCAACACAGTTCGTTCTAATGAAAAACTGTTTTTT. Amino acids: CASNTVRSNEKLFF.

A few counts support this clone. The gene calls are TRBV4-1 and TRBJ1-2; no definite D call. This CDR3 comprises 14 residues. Germline V CDR1 and CDR2: MGHRA, YSYEKL. V was pared by 0 bases and J by 4 bases, with 9 bases between. The chain's CDR3 is CASSQERAGYGYTF. The CDR3 DNA reads TGCGCCAGCAGCCAAGAGAGGGCAGGCTATGGCTACACCTTC.

This sequence joins TRBV23-1 and TRBJ1-2; a weak D match, TRBD1 (5 bases). TRBV23-1 falls under the ORF class, with uncertain function. This CDR3 comprises 16 residues. Between the trimmed V and J ends, which lost 8 bases and 7 bases, there was a span of 26 bases. The CDR3 nucleotides are TGCGCCAGCTCCCCTAATCGGGGCCGGGAGGGAGCTGGCTACACCTTC. This sequence encodes CASSPNRGREGAGYTF.

This chain joins TRBV7-8 and TRBJ1-1, with D perhaps TRBD1 (6 bases). CDR1 and CDR2 (germline): SGHVS, FQNEAQ. Deletions cut 2 bases from V and 4 bases from J, with 20 bases between. The CDR3 contains 17 residues. Written as DNA, the CDR3 is TGTGCCAGCAGCTTACCTCGGGACATGCCCTTCCGCACTGAAGCTTTCTTT. This encodes CASSLPRDMPFRTEAFF.

The J gene is TRBJ2-3, the V gene TRBV7-3; weak D call: TRBD2 (6 bases). In germline, CDR1 is SGHTA, CDR2 FQGTGA. The CDR3 spans 15 residues. V lost 1 base and J 2 bases, leaving 10 bases between the germline ends. Written as DNA, the CDR3 is TGTGCCAGCAGCTTAAGTGGACTACTCACAGATACGCAGTATTTT. It codes for CASSLSGLLTDTQYF. Using reference TRBV7-3 and TRBJ2-3 for the parts outside the CDR3, the full variable domain is GAGVSQTPSNKVTEKGKYVELRCDPISGHTALYWYRQSLGQGPEFLIYFQGTGAADDSGLPNDRFFAVRPEGSVSTLKIQRTERGDSAVYLCASSLSGLLTDTQYFGPGTRLTVL.

CDR3 nucleotide sequence: TGTGCCAGTAGTATAGCGGGCGGGGGTTTCTCCTACAATGAGCAGTTCTTC. It translates to CASSIAGGGFSYNEQFF. The chain recombines TRBV19 with TRBJ2-1; TRBD2 matches at 7 bases. The V segment lost 1 base and the J segment 0 bases; nucleotides outside the gene matches: 6. CDR3 length equals 17 residues. Germline V gene sequence: CDR1 LNHDA, CDR2 SQIVND (reference sequence).

J is TRBJ1-2 and V is TRBV7-8; unclear D gene. Per germline, CDR1 SGHVS and CDR2 FQNEAQ. This CDR3 spans 13 amino acids. Trimming took 3 bases from V and 4 from J, leaving 9 bases between them. The CDR3 DNA sequence: TGTGCCAGCAGCTTGGGAGCTTCCTATGGCTACACCTTC. Its protein is CASSLGASYGYTF.

The V and J genes are TRBV11-2 and TRBJ1-5, with D possibly being TRBD1 (5 bases). V was trimmed by 4 bases and J by 6 bases, leaving 16 bases between them. The CDR3 sequence is 15 residues long. Per germline, CDR1 SGHAT and CDR2 FQNNGV. CDR3: CASSSQGGAGQPQHF. CDR3 in DNA: TGTGCCAGCAGCTCCCAGGGAGGGGCAGGTCAGCCCCAGCATTTT.

CDR3 in DNA: TGTGCCTGGAGACAGGGACGGGCCGGGGAGCTGTTTTTT. Translated, it gives CAWRQGRAGELFF. The chain links TRBV30 to TRBJ2-2; perhaps TRBD1 as D (6 bases). The V gene lost 3 bases and the J gene lost 6 bases, with 11 bases spanning the gap. CDR1 GTSNPN and CDR2 SVGIG come from the germline V gene (reference sequence). The CDR3 consists of 13 residues.

This chain joins TRBV12-5 and TRBJ1-2; 8 nucleotides align to TRBD1. Unmatched junction bases numbered 6, after V lost 2 bases and J lost 4 bases. The CDR3 sequence is 15 residues long. CDR1 is LGHNT, CDR2 FRNRAP, per germline. The CDR3 reads CASGLFGQGSYGYTF. The CDR3 nucleotides read TGTGCTAGTGGTTTGTTCGGACAGGGAAGCTATGGCTACACCTTC.

The genes are TRBV28 and TRBJ1-6, with D uncertain. Germline CDR1 and CDR2: MDHEN and SYDVKM. Trimming removed 8 bases at V and 8 bases at J, with 4 bases between. This CDR3 region has 10 residues. CDR3 in amino acids: CASGYSPLHF. The CDR3 nucleotides are TGTGCCAGCGGTTATTCACCCCTCCACTTT.

This clone was seen a single time. The chain uses TRBV2 and TRBJ1-2; no definite D call. The CDR3 has 13 amino acids. Trimming removed 6 bases from V and 2 bases from J, with 10 bases in between. The germline V gene has CDR1 SNHLY and CDR2 FYNNEI. CDR3 amino acids: CASSRTENYGYTF. CDR3 in DNA: TGTGCCAGCAGCCGGACGGAAAACTATGGCTACACCTTC.